This passage covers 18 T cell receptor beta chains from one sample sequenced in a study of T cell responses to AZD1222 COVID-19 vaccine. Generated by immunoSEQ multiplex PCR, the TCRdb table keeps only in-frame clones and is missing some. The profile shows some 140,000 clones, over 85% of them singletons. This specimen was peripheral blood, taken on day 0 of AZD1222 vaccination. The receptors were gathered from an adult in good health.

On this clone: At one end, the junction sequence differs from germline, possibly due to a read error. The chain combines TRBV6-6 with TRBJ1-2; tentative D call: TRBD1 (5 bases). The germline V gene encodes CDR1 MNHNY and CDR2 SVGAGI (reference sequence). CDR3 length: 12 amino acids. This chain's CDR3 is CASSYSGTLHAF. In DNA form, the CDR3 reads TGTGCCAGCAGTTATTCAGGGACCCTACACGCCTTC.

This chain joins TRBV5-1 and TRBJ2-7; TRBD1 matches 9 bases. The ends lost 1 base at V and 2 bases at J; junction bases unmatched: 4. The CDR3 contains 15 residues. Germline CDR1 reads SGHRS; CDR2 reads YFSETQ. CDR3 residues: CASSLTQGAPYEQYF. CDR3 DNA: TGCGCCAGCAGCTTGACACAGGGGGCCCCCTACGAGCAGTACTTC.

The CDR3 nucleotides are TGTGCCAGCAGCCAGGCGGGAGGGCGCGCTGGCTACACCTTC. It codes for CASSQAGGRAGYTF. The chain is built from TRBV11-3 and TRBJ1-2; D remains unclear. Between the trimmed V and J ends, which lost 5 bases and 7 bases, there was a span of 17 bases. The CDR3 runs to 14 residues. Germline V gene data show CDR1 as SGHNT and CDR2 as YENEEA.

This rearrangement joins TRBV7-9 to TRBJ2-2; TRBD1 matches 12 bases. Germline-derived CDR1 and CDR2 are SEHNR and FQNEAQ (reference sequence). V lost 5 bases to trimming and J lost 4 bases; unmatched junction nucleotides: 5. This CDR3 has 16 residues. CDR3 amino acids: CASSKGTGGVTGELFF. The CDR3 region has the DNA TGTGCCAGCAGCAAAGGGACAGGGGGCGTCACCGGGGAGCTGTTTTTT.

V gene TRBV2 combines with J gene TRBJ1-1; 9 nucleotides agree with TRBD1. V dropped 10 bases and J dropped 0; count of bases not matched to a gene: 15. Germline-derived CDR1 and CDR2 are SNHLY and FYNNEI. CDR3 length equals 17 residues. The CDR3 DNA reads as TGTGCCACCCCAAAGACGCGGACAGGGGACATGAACACTGAAGCTTTCTTT. Translated: CATPKTRTGDMNTEAFF.

The chain recombines TRBV3-1 (or the pseudogene TRBV3-2) with TRBJ1-1, with a tentative D call TRBD1 (5 bases). Germline V lookup: CDR1 LGHDT, CDR2 YNNKEL (reference sequence). The V end lost 5 bases, the J end lost 2 bases, and 9 bases lay between the germline ends. This CDR3 is 13 amino acids long. CDR3 sequence reads: CASSLGVNTEAFF. The DNA for the CDR3 is TGTGCCAGCAGCTTAGGGGTTAACACTGAAGCTTTCTTT.

The chain uses TRBV5-8 and TRBJ1-4; TRBD1 matches 8 bases. In germline, CDR1 is SGHTS, CDR2 YDEGEE. After removal of 4 bases from V and 3 bases from J, the junction contained 5 bases not matched to a gene. The CDR3 extends over 15 amino acids. This CDR3 reads CASSQGARANEKLFF. CDR3 nucleotide sequence: TGTGCCAGCAGCCAGGGGGCGCGGGCTAATGAAAAACTGTTTTTT.

Only a few counts were recorded for this clone. The chain has TRBV7-2 and TRBJ1-2; TRBD1 is a possible D gene (6 bases). The CDR3 length is 17 residues. Trimming pared 4 bases from V and 0 bases from J, leaving 18 bases between. CDR1 SGHTA and CDR2 FQGNSA come from the germline V gene. The DNA of the CDR3 is TGTGCCAGCAGCTCTTCGCCCGGGACACTCACTAACTATGGCTACACCTTC. Translating it yields CASSSSPGTLTNYGYTF. The complete variable domain, with remaining parts taken from reference TRBV7-2 and TRBJ1-2, reads GAGVSQSPSNKVTEKGKDVELRCDPISGHTALYWYRQSLGQGLEFLIYFQGNSAPDKSGLPSDRFSAERTGGSVSTLTIQRTQQEDSAVYLCASSSSPGTLTNYGYTFGSGTRLTVV.

This clone appeared a few times. The J gene is TRBJ2-6, the V gene TRBV5-8, with 8 bases that match TRBD1. The trim removed 1 base at V and 5 bases at J, leaving 2 bases unmatched. The length of the CDR3 is 15 residues. Germline CDR1 is SGHTS and CDR2 is YDEGEE. The CDR3 loop reads CASSLQGARANVLTF. The CDR3 DNA reads as TGTGCCAGCAGCTTGCAGGGGGCCCGGGCCAACGTCCTGACTTTC.

The chain recombines TRBV19 with TRBJ2-7; D not resolved. V was pared by 1 base and J by 0 bases, with 10 bases between. Germline values: CDR1 LNHDA, CDR2 SQIVND (reference sequence). This CDR3 contains 15 residues. CDR3 coding DNA: TGTGCCAGTAGTATAGGGGCAGCCATCTCCTACGAGCAGTACTTC. Protein: CASSIGAAISYEQYF.

V gene TRBV19 combines with J gene TRBJ2-2, with unresolved D. Between the trimmed V and J ends, which lost 8 bases and 0 bases, there was a span of 16 bases. CDR3 length equals 16 residues. Looked up from germline, CDR1 is LNHDA and CDR2 is SQIVND (reference sequence). CDR3 region: CASFNGVPANTGELFF. CDR3 sequence (DNA): TGTGCCAGTTTTAATGGGGTACCCGCGAACACCGGGGAGCTGTTTTTT.

This chain links TRBV19 with TRBJ1-4, with no clear D. The CDR3 totals 14 residues. Germline assignment: CDR1 LNHDA and CDR2 SQIVND (reference sequence). V was trimmed by 7 bases and J by 4 bases, leaving 13 bases between them. In DNA, the CDR3 is TGTGCCAGTACCCCGATGGGGTTTAATGAAAAACTGTTTTTT. Translating gives CASTPMGFNEKLFF.

The chain employs TRBV12-5 and TRBJ1-3, with D perhaps matching TRBD1 (5 bases). The germline V gene has CDR1 LGHNT and CDR2 FRNRAP. V lost 4 bases to trimming and J lost 4 bases, with 14 bases between them. The CDR3 length is 15 residues. CDR3 bases: TGTGCTAGTGGTTCTGCAAGGCCAGGGGGAAACACCATATATTTT. Translation gives CASGSARPGGNTIYF.

This chain joins TRBV7-2 and TRBJ1-5, with a possible D match to TRBD1 (5 bases). This CDR3 comprises 15 residues. V was cut by 1 base and J by 3 bases, with 10 bases left in between. Germline V gene sequence: CDR1 SGHTA, CDR2 FQGNSA. The CDR3 spells CASSLDGRDNQPQHF. The CDR3 bases are TGTGCCAGCAGCTTAGACGGCAGGGACAATCAGCCCCAGCATTTT. The complete variable domain, with remaining parts taken from reference TRBV7-2 and TRBJ1-5, reads GAGVSQSPSNKVTEKGKDVELRCDPISGHTALYWYRQSLGQGLEFLIYFQGNSAPDKSGLPSDRFSAERTGGSVSTLTIQRTQQEDSAVYLCASSLDGRDNQPQHFGDGTRLSIL.

This sequence joins TRBV5-1 and TRBJ2-5; D remains unclear. V lost 1 base and J lost 1, with 5 bases in between. CDR3 size: 13 residues. The V gene's germline CDR1 is SGHRS and CDR2 YFSETQ. DNA for the CDR3: TGCGCCAGCAGCTTGATGGGCCAAGAGACCCAGTACTTC. It yields the protein CASSLMGQETQYF.

V is TRBV27 and J is TRBJ2-1; D might be TRBD2 (7 bases). Germline V gene lookup returns CDR1 MNHEY and CDR2 SMNVEV (reference sequence). The CDR3 runs 13 residues. V was pared by 10 bases and J by 6 bases, with 16 bases between. Here the CDR3 DNA reads TGTGCCACCCTGCCGGGGGGCCGCAATGAGCAGTTCTTC. This sequence encodes CATLPGGRNEQFF.

This chain uses TRBV12-5 with TRBJ2-6; TRBD1 is a possible D gene (5 bases). The CDR3 runs to 18 residues. CDR1 and CDR2 from the germline V gene are LGHNT and FRNRAP. The germline V and J ends were trimmed by 7 bases and 1 base, with 20 bases remaining between them. The CDR3 region has the DNA TGTGCTAGTGAATTGGCTACGGGCAGGGCTTCTGGGGCCAACGTCCTGACTTTC. This codes for CASELATGRASGANVLTF.

V gene TRBV14 combines with J gene TRBJ2-3; D remains ambiguous. Germline CDR1 and CDR2: SGHDN and FVKESK. Deletions cut 0 bases from V and 4 bases from J, with 8 bases between. The CDR3 is 14 amino acids. CDR3 coding DNA: TGTGCCAGCAGCCAAGATGGGTTCCCAGATACGCAGTATTTT. Its translation is CASSQDGFPDTQYF.